Listed here are 3 T cell receptor beta chains from one sample, sequenced in a study of blood T cells in healthy people across ages. Next came a second PCR, run for roughly 6 to 11 cycles, which used a sample-barcoded 5' primer along with a J-beta primer mix. TCRdb analysed the 5' RACE reads with MiXCR anew, one entry per CDR3 protein. The sample carries approximately 1,700,000 distinct CDR3 sequences, roughly two fifths recorded once. The sample comprised blood. These receptors all stem from a human donor in good health.

This clonotype has only a few counts. The rearrangement links TRBV20-1 to TRBJ1-2, with 7 positions matching TRBD1. There are 16 residues in the CDR3. The germline gives CDR1 DFQATT, CDR2 SNEGSKA (reference sequence). V lost 2 bases, J lost 4 bases, and 13 bases stayed unmatched. Here the CDR3 DNA reads TGCAGTGCTAGACAGATCTCTGGGACAGCAAGCTATGGCTACACCTTC. It translates to CSARQISGTASYGYTF.

In the case of this clonotype: Its ends do not fully match the called genes, so a read error is possible. The CDR3 region has the DNA TGTGCCAGCAGCGCCCCTCAAGTGACCCAGTACTTC. Translated, it gives CASSAPQVTQYF. This chain joins TRBV9 and TRBJ2-7; D is unclear. The DNA end lines up better with TRBJ2-5; the J call may be wrong. CDR1 SGDLS and CDR2 YYNGEE come from the germline V gene. This CDR3 comprises 12 residues.

This CDR3 reads CAISDNRPTDTQYF. The CDR3 bases are TGTGCCATCAGCGACAATCGACCCACAGATACGCAGTATTTT. V usage is TRBV10-3 and J usage is TRBJ2-3; D gene ambiguous. The V gene's germline CDR1 is ENHRY and CDR2 SYGVKD. This CDR3 has 14 residues. The V gene lost 6 bases and the J gene lost 2 bases, with 12 bases spanning the gap.